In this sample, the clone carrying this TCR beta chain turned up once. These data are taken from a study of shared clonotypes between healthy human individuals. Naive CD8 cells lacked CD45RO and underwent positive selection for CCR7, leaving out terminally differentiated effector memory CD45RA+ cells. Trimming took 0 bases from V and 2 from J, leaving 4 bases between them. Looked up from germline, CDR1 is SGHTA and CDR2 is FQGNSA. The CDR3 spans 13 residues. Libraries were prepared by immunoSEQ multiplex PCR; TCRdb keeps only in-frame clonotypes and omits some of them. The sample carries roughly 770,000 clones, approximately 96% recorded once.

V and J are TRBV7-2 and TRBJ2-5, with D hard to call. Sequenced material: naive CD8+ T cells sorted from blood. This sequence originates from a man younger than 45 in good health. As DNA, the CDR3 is TGTGCCAGCAGCTTAGCGCGTCAAGAGACCCAGTACTTC. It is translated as CASSLARQETQYF.